The TCR beta chain described here comes from a study of blood T cell repertoires in COVID-19. Background on the study: There were acute and convalescent COVID-19 samples, and they came from the United States, Italy and Spain. T cells, B-cell-depleted T cells, or PBMCs provided the cDNA or gDNA that served as material.

Generated by immunoSEQ multiplex PCR, the TCRdb table keeps only in-frame clones and is missing some. The sample includes around 150,000 clones, around 87% of them seen just once. This CDR3 comprises 13 residues. Germline V gene lookup returns CDR1 SGHAT and CDR2 FQNNGV. The V and J ends lost 4 bases and 6 bases respectively, with 11 bases between them. Sequencing input: peripheral blood. The gene calls are TRBV11-2 and TRBJ2-3; tentatively, D is TRBD1 (5 bases). This receptor was obtained from a man aged 50-60 years with active COVID-19. The CDR3 sequence is CASSSQGRDTQYF. In DNA, the CDR3 is TGTGCCAGCAGCTCCCAGGGAAGGGATACGCAGTATTTT.